The 19 T cell receptor beta chains below all came from one sample that was sequenced in a study of CD8+ T cells in alopecia areata. RNA extraction was followed by reverse transcription into cDNA, which acted as the sequencing template. The assay was immunoSEQ multiplex PCR, and TCRdb's table has in-frame clones only and misses some. The table lists about 2,700 clones, with no singletons. Sequenced material: lesional skin. The receptors derive from a C3H/HeJ mouse with alopecia areata. The MHC haplotype of this mouse line is H2-k.

This clone occurred many times. The gene names given are mouse names. Here the CDR3 reads CASSPLGGRDEQYF. The CDR3 bases that were read are TGTGCCAGCAGCCCTCTGGGGGGGCGCGAT. This chain joins TRBV19 and TRBJ2-7; 10 bases match TRBD2. The read is 4 residues too short to cover the CDR3 end, so that end is filled in from the germline J gene. Germline values: CDR1 FNHDT, CDR2 SITEND (reference sequence). The length of the CDR3 is 14 residues. Complete variable domain (other parts from reference TRBV19 and TRBJ2-7): GGIITQTPKFLIGQEGQKLTLKCQQNFNHDTMYWYRQDSGKGLRLIYYSITENDLQKGDLSEGYDASREKKSSFSLTVTSAQKNEMAVFLCASSPLGGRDEQYFGPGTRLTVL.

This clone ranks as medium-sized (0.01 to 0.1%). Each gene name is a mouse one. From the germline J gene comes the end of the CDR3, since the read stops 4 residues before it. The chain employs TRBV13-2 and TRBJ2-1; 8 bases map to TRBD2. Germline values: CDR1 NNHNN, CDR2 SYGAGS (reference sequence). Trimming took 0 bases from V and 3 from J; bases not matched to a gene: 2. The CDR3 length is 15 residues. CDR3 residues: CASGDAGLGYAEQFF. The CDR3 bases that were read are TGTGCCAGCGGTGATGCCGGACTGGGCTATGCT.

This clone was picked up many times. Mouse gene names apply. The CDR3 goes on 4 residues after the read ends, and that part is filled in from the germline J gene. V and J are TRBV2 and TRBJ2-7; no definite D call. The CDR3 sequence is 13 residues long. CDR1 is LGHNA, CDR2 YSYQKL, per germline. The CDR3 DNA, read in part, is TGTGCCAGCAGCCAAGGCAGAGAATAT. The encoded protein is CASSQGREY. The whole CDR3 protein reads CASSQGREYEQYF.

This clone was found a few times. Mouse gene names apply. The read falls 4 residues short of the CDR3 end, and the missing part is taken from the germline J gene. V is TRBV19 and J is TRBJ2-1; 7 nucleotides match TRBD1. In germline, CDR1 is FNHDT, CDR2 SITEND (reference sequence). The CDR3 is made up of 15 amino acids. Trimming removed 1 base from V and 4 bases from J; junction bases left unmatched: 5. CDR3 DNA (partial): TGTGCCAGCAGTATATCCCAGACAGGGTATGCT. This sequence encodes CASSISQTGYA. The CDR3 reads in full as CASSISQTGYAEQFF.

This clone was found many times. Gene and germline names: mouse. The sequence runs out 4 residues before the end of the CDR3; the remainder is reconstructed from the germline J gene. The rearrangement links TRBV19 to TRBJ2-2, with D possibly matching TRBD1 (6 bases). The CDR3 has 15 amino acids. The germline V gene has CDR1 FNHDT and CDR2 SITEND (reference sequence). Trimming stripped 2 bases from V and 0 bases from J, with 8 bases between. CDR3 in amino acids: CASSIPGANTGQLYF. Partial CDR3 DNA: TGTGCCAGCAGTATCCCAGGGGCAAACACCGGG.

This clone is labeled medium-sized. TCRdb's protein and the translated DNA diverge at residue 11; the protein reported here is the translation of the DNA. Gene names are the mouse ones. The CDR3 extends 3 residues past the end of the read, so its final part is completed from the germline J gene. This sequence joins TRBV13-1 and TRBJ1-6; 8 bases line up with TRBD1. TRBJ1-6 is an ORF, with its function uncertain. This CDR3 is built from 14 residues. The trim removed 4 bases at V and 5 bases at J, leaving 2 bases unmatched. CDR1 NSHNY and CDR2 SYGAGN come from the germline V gene. The sequenced CDR3 bases are TGTGCCAGCAGTATACAGGGGGATAATTCGCCC. Its protein product is CASSIQGDNSP. From start to end, the CDR3 is CASSIQGDNSPLYF.

This clone was counted between two and nine times. Germline and genes: mouse. The sequence runs out 4 residues before the end of the CDR3; the remainder is reconstructed from the germline J gene. The chain uses TRBV13-3 and TRBJ2-2; D might be TRBD2 (6 bases). CDR1 is NNHDY, CDR2 SYVADS, per germline. The V end was cut by 4 bases, the J end by 3 bases, with 13 bases between. The CDR3 spans 15 residues. The CDR3 DNA, read in part, is TGTGCCAGCAGTCGGAACCGGGGGGACACCGGG. Its translation is CASSRNRGDTG. The complete CDR3 protein is CASSRNRGDTGQLYF.

This clone was counted many times. Genes and germline come from the mouse. With the read ending 4 residues before the CDR3 end, the germline J gene is used to fill in that end. The genes are TRBV12-1 and TRBJ2-7, with 9 bases matching TRBD2. The CDR3 extends over 14 amino acids. V was pared by 1 base and J by 2 bases, with 2 bases of the junction left unmatched. The germline V gene has CDR1 SGHSN and CDR2 HYEKVE. CDR3 DNA, as far as it was read: TGTGCCAGCTCTCTACTGGGGGGTACCTAT. Translated, it gives CASSLLGGTY. The entire CDR3 reads CASSLLGGTYEQYF.

This clone was counted ten times or more. DNA and listed protein disagree at residue 16, so the protein shown here was translated from the DNA. Genes here carry mouse names. The sequenced fragment ends 3 residues before the CDR3 boundary, so the rest is inferred from the germline J gene. This sequence joins TRBV1 and TRBJ1-6; 9 bases line up with TRBD1. TRBJ1-6 is an open reading frame, and its role is uncertain. This CDR3 contains 19 residues. CDR1 is NSQYPW, CDR2 LRSPGD, per germline (reference sequence). V lost 0 bases and J lost 0; bases outside the gene matches: 6. The CDR3 bases that were read are TGCACCTGCAGTGCAGACGGGACAGGGAGAATTTCCTATAATTCGCCC. The encoded protein is CTCSADGTGRISYNSP. The CDR3 as a whole reads CTCSADGTGRISYNSPLYF.

This clone showed up just a few times. Genes and germline come from the mouse. The read comes to an end 4 residues before the CDR3 does, leaving the germline J gene to fill in the end. The chain couples TRBV3 to TRBJ2-4, with 8 bases fitting TRBD2. In germline, CDR1 is SNHLY, CDR2 FYNGKV (reference sequence). The CDR3 runs to 18 residues. J lost 0 bases, V lost 0 bases, and 8 bases had no gene match. The CDR3 reads CASSLALGDWISQNTLYF. The part of the CDR3 DNA that was read is TGTGCCAGCAGCTTAGCGCTCGGGGACTGGATTAGTCAAAAC.

This clone was recorded at least ten times. Germline and genes here are mouse. The read ends 4 residues before the CDR3 terminus; that terminus is restored from the germline J gene. The V and J genes are TRBV29 and TRBJ1-1; TRBD1 aligns across 9 bases. Germline loops: CDR1 MSHET, CDR2 SYDVDS. The V gene end was trimmed by 3 bases and the J gene end by 1 base; junction bases not matched to a gene: 9. This CDR3 comprises 17 residues. CDR3 sequence reads: CASSFGTGRERNTEVFF. The CDR3 bases that were read are TGTGCTAGCAGTTTTGGGACAGGGAGAGAGAGAAACACA.

This clone has just a few counts. A far larger clone is one nucleotide away, so this likely arose from a read error. Germline and genes: mouse. The DNA ends 4 residues before the CDR3 does, and the rest of the CDR3 is filled in from the germline J gene. The rearrangement uses TRBV13-2 and TRBJ1-2, with TRBD1 identical over 8 bases. The CDR3 length is 13 residues. Losses at the gene ends were 3 bases for V and 2 bases for J; bases not matched to a gene: 0. Germline CDR1 reads NNHNN; CDR2 reads SYGAGS (reference sequence). CDR3 residues: CASGGTGNSDYTF. The covered CDR3 bases are TGTGCCAGCGGTGGGACAGGGAACTCC.

Judged by abundance, this clone is medium-sized. The gene names here belong to mouse. The CDR3 extends 4 residues past the end of the read, so its final part is completed from the germline J gene. The chain recombines TRBV14 with TRBJ1-2; D is unresolved. The germline V and J ends were trimmed by 2 bases and 0 bases, with 8 bases remaining between them. CDR3 size: 14 residues. Germline-derived CDR1 and CDR2 are SGHDT and FRDEAV. Here the CDR3 reads CASSFNNANSDYTF. The CDR3 bases that were read are TGTGCCAGCAGTTTTAACAATGCAAACTCC.

The table lists this clone with many counts. Gene names follow the mouse nomenclature. The CDR3 is cut off 4 residues early in the read; its end comes from the germline J gene. The V call is TRBV19, the J call TRBJ1-2, with TRBD1 identical over 12 bases. There are 15 residues in the CDR3. Trimming removed 4 bases from V and 3 bases from J; junction bases left unmatched: 4. The germline CDR1 and CDR2 sequences are FNHDT and SITEND (reference sequence). The CDR3 protein is CASSVGTGGYSDYTF. The sequenced part of the CDR3 DNA is TGTGCCAGCAGTGTTGGGACAGGGGGCTACTCC.

The table lists this clone with many counts. The gene names here belong to mouse. The CDR3 end falls 4 residues outside the read, so it is completed with the germline J gene. This sequence joins TRBV4 and TRBJ2-3, with 10 nucleotides matching TRBD2. CDR1 and CDR2 (germline): LGHDT, YNNKQL (reference sequence). The CDR3 totals 16 residues. The trim removed 5 bases at V and 1 base at J, leaving 6 bases unmatched. The sequenced CDR3 bases are TGTGCCAGCAGCAAACGACTGGGGGGCGGTGCAGAA. Amino acid sequence: CASSKRLGGGAE. The whole CDR3 protein is CASSKRLGGGAETLYF. Drawing the rest from reference TRBV4 and TRBJ2-3, the complete variable domain is ETAVFQTPNYHVTQVGNEVSFNCKQTLGHDTMYWYKQDSKKLLKIMFSYNNKQLIVNETVPRRFSPQSSDKAHLNLRIKSVEPEDSAVYLCASSKRLGGGAETLYFGSGTRLTVL.

In its sample, this clone is medium-sized. Gene labels here are mouse ones. Read data end 4 residues before the CDR3 end; the end is taken from the germline J gene. The chain combines TRBV13-2 with TRBJ2-2; D is unclear. V lost 1 base to trimming and J lost 4 bases, with 8 bases between them. CDR3 length: 14 amino acids. The V gene's germline CDR1 is NNHNN and CDR2 SYGAGS (reference sequence). The covered CDR3 bases are TGTGCCAGCGGTGATCGCAGGCCCACCGGG. It encodes CASGDRRPTG. The CDR3 in its entirety is CASGDRRPTGQLYF.

This clone was counted at least ten times. Gene names denote mouse genes. The read terminates 4 residues ahead of where the CDR3 ends, so the germline J gene completes it. This chain connects TRBV31 to TRBJ2-1; TRBD1 matches 8 bases. CDR1 is GKSSPN and CDR2 is SITVG in the germline V gene. Unmatched junction bases numbered 5, after V lost 3 bases and J lost 1 base. The length of the CDR3 is 15 residues. The CDR3 loop is CAWSRNRGNYAEQFF. The CDR3 bases that were read are TGTGCCTGGAGCCGCAACAGGGGGAACTATGCT. The complete variable domain, with remaining parts taken from reference TRBV31 and TRBJ2-1, reads AQTIHQWPVAEIKAVGSPLSLGCTIKGKSSPNLYWYWQATGGTLQQLFYSITVGQVESVVQLNLSASRPKDDQFILSTEKLLLSHSGFYLCAWSRNRGNYAEQFFGPGTRLTVL.

This clone was counted ten times or more. Mouse names are used for the genes. The read ends 4 residues early relative to the CDR3; the germline J gene fills the gap. The rearrangement links TRBV19 to TRBJ2-4; 9 bases align to TRBD2. After removal of 2 bases from V and 0 bases from J, the junction contained 1 base not matched to a gene. The CDR3 contains 15 residues. Germline assignment: CDR1 FNHDT and CDR2 SITEND (reference sequence). The sequenced CDR3 bases are TGTGCCAGCAGTATGGACTGGGGTAGTCAAAAC. Translated, it gives CASSMDWGSQN. From start to end, the CDR3 is CASSMDWGSQNTLYF.

This clone came up many times. Gene names and germline refer to mouse. The read terminates 4 residues ahead of where the CDR3 ends, so the germline J gene completes it. The rearrangement joins TRBV14 to TRBJ2-7; no reliable D call. CDR3 length: 12 amino acids. Per germline, CDR1 SGHDT and CDR2 FRDEAV. The sequenced CDR3 bases are TGTGCCAGCAGTTTCCCCAAATAT. Amino acid sequence: CASSFPKY. The full CDR3 protein is CASSFPKYEQYF.